This T cell receptor beta chain is from a study of cytomegalovirus exposure and HLA in healthy donors. After removal of 6 bases from V and 2 bases from J, the junction contained 11 bases not matched to a gene. This CDR3 spans 15 amino acids. From germline, CDR1 is SGHTS and CDR2 YDEGEE. 60 Vbeta and 13 Jbeta primers were used in PCR. Assay used: immunoSEQ multiplex PCR; TCRdb lists only in-frame clones, some missing. The sample has about 270,000 clones; around 66% are singletons. This TCR derives from a female donor in good health and CMV-seronegative. Sequencing used PBMCs. The chain is built from TRBV5-8 and TRBJ2-7, with 7 bases identical to TRBD2. CDR3 sequence: CASTPGDYLTYEQYF. CDR3 nucleotides: TGTGCCAGCACCCCTGGGGACTATTTAACCTACGAGCAGTACTTC.